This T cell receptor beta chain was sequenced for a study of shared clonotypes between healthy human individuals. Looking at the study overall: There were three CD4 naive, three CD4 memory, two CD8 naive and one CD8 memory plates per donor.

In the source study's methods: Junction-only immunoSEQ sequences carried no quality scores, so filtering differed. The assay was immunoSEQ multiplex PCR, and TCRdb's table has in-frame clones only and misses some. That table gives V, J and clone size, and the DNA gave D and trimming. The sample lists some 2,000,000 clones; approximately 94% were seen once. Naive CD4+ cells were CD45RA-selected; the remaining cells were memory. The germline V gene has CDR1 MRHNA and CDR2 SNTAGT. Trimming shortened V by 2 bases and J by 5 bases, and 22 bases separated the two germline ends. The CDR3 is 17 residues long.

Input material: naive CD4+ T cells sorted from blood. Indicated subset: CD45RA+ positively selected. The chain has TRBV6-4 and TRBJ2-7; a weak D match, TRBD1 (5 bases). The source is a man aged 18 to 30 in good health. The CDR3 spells CASSDSVQGRYEDEQYF. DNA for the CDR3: TGTGCCAGCAGTGACAGCGTGCAGGGCCGCTATGAGGACGAGCAGTACTTC.